Below, 25 T cell receptor beta chains from the same sample are listed, as sequenced in a study of T cell changes during pregnancy in multiple sclerosis (dated by TCRdb to between 2018 and 2020). Library preparation employed the immunoSEQ multiplex PCR assay. As stored in TCRdb, this immuneACCESS dataset retains in-frame rearrangements with V and J assigned. A fraction of the clones does not appear; measured against another copy, unresolved V genes explain less than half of the discrepancy, and the remainder lacks a known reason. This sample holds 50,000 to 70,000 clones; more than 90% were observed only once. Of the sample, 1.4% is held by the ten largest clones. Sequencing was performed on peripheral blood, taken in the second trimester of pregnancy. The source is a female donor with multiple sclerosis, enrolled in a pregnancy study.

This clone was counted once. The rearrangement uses TRBV5-5 and TRBJ2-1; 7 positions match TRBD2. Germline V lookup: CDR1 SGHKS, CDR2 YYEKEE (reference sequence). The CDR3 is 14 amino acids. With 4 bases clipped from V and 4 bases from J, the junction kept 5 bases outside the gene matches. The CDR3 spells CASSPTSVYNEQFF. CDR3 coding DNA: TGTGCCAGCAGCCCTACTAGCGTATACAATGAGCAGTTCTTC.

The chain is built from TRBV4-3 and TRBJ1-4; 9 bases agree with TRBD1. Per germline, CDR1 LGHNA and CDR2 YSLEER. CDR3 length equals 15 residues. The trim removed 0 bases at V and 6 bases at J, leaving 2 bases unmatched. This chain's CDR3 is CASSQDRDRDEKLFF. CDR3 nucleotides: TGCGCCAGCAGCCAAGATCGGGACAGGGATGAAAAACTGTTTTTT.

The chain uses TRBV30 and TRBJ1-2, with D perhaps matching TRBD1 (5 bases). V lost 4 bases, J lost 1 base, and 16 bases lay in between. The CDR3 has 15 residues. Germline assignment: CDR1 GTSNPN and CDR2 SVGIG (reference sequence). The CDR3 region is CAWNSGSQLNYGYTF. DNA for the CDR3: TGTGCCTGGAATTCAGGGTCCCAGCTTAACTATGGCTACACCTTC.

This CDR3 is CASSLLASSYNEQFF. CDR3 bases: TGTGCCAGCTCATTACTAGCGAGCTCCTACAATGAGCAGTTCTTC. The rearrangement uses TRBV18 and TRBJ2-1, with 7 bases fitting TRBD2. This CDR3 comprises 15 residues. Per germline, CDR1 KGHSH and CDR2 LQKENI. J lost 0 bases, V lost 5 bases, and 4 bases had no gene match.

The rearrangement uses TRBV5-5 and TRBJ2-7, with 13 nucleotides matching TRBD2. This CDR3 spans 18 amino acids. With V trimmed by 0 bases and J by 0 bases, 6 bases remained unmatched. Germline V gene data show CDR1 as SGHKS and CDR2 as YYEKEE (reference sequence). The CDR3, as DNA: TGTGCCAGCAGCTTGGAACTAGCGGGAGGGCCGAGCTCCTACGAGCAGTACTTC. The encoded protein is CASSLELAGGPSSYEQYF. Full variable domain (outside the CDR3, taken from reference TRBV5-5 and TRBJ2-7): DAGVTQSPTHLIKTRGQQVTLRCSPISGHKSVSWYQQVLGQGPQFIFQYYEKEERGRGNFPDRFSARQFPNYSSELNVNALLLGDSALYLCASSLELAGGPSSYEQYFGPGTRLTVT.

This chain links TRBV2 with TRBJ2-3; TRBD2 might be the D (5 bases). Germline CDR1 reads SNHLY; CDR2 reads FYNNEI. Trimming removed 4 bases at V and 0 bases at J, with 5 bases between. This CDR3 is 13 amino acids long. CDR3 protein: CASSGESTDTQYF. CDR3 in DNA: TGTGCCAGCAGTGGGGAGAGCACAGATACGCAGTATTTT.

V usage is TRBV2 and J usage is TRBJ2-3; 13 positions match TRBD2. Germline CDR1 SNHLY, CDR2 FYNNEI. The CDR3 extends over 15 amino acids. The V gene end was trimmed by 4 bases and the J gene end by 6 bases; junction bases not matched to a gene: 4. The CDR3 sequence: CASSGLAGGGDTQYF. The CDR3 coding sequence is TGTGCCAGCAGTGGACTAGCGGGAGGCGGTGATACGCAGTATTTT.

The chain links TRBV11-2 to TRBJ2-7, with 7 bases aligning to TRBD1. V was clipped by 5 bases and J by 6 bases; unmatched bases: 13. This CDR3 has 15 residues. CDR1 and CDR2 (germline): SGHAT, FQNNGV. The chain's CDR3 is CASSPGQTFTIEQYF. The CDR3 DNA sequence: TGTGCCAGCAGCCCGGGACAGACCTTTACGATCGAGCAGTACTTC.

CDR3 DNA: TGTGCCGTAACGAGTAGCGGGAGTGTCTCTGGGGCCAACGTCCTGACTTTC. Translation gives CAVTSSGSVSGANVLTF. The genes are TRBV10-3 and TRBJ2-6; 9 nucleotides match TRBD2. The germline CDR1 and CDR2 sequences are ENHRY and SYGVKD. The V gene end was trimmed by 11 bases and the J gene end by 0 bases; junction bases not matched to a gene: 11. This CDR3 region has 17 residues.

The chain links TRBV5-1 to TRBJ2-2; TRBD2 matches 12 bases. Germline V lookup: CDR1 SGHRS, CDR2 YFSETQ. The length of the CDR3 is 17 residues. J was trimmed by 5 bases and V by 7 bases; bases with no gene match: 12. CDR3 region: CASSALLAGGLTGELFF. CDR3 DNA: TGCGCCAGCTCCGCGCTCCTAGCGGGAGGGCTGACCGGGGAGCTGTTTTTT.

The J gene is TRBJ2-7, the V gene TRBV27, with D possibly matching TRBD1 (6 bases). V gave up 0 bases and J gave up 0 bases, with 21 bases separating them. The CDR3 is 19 residues long. In germline, CDR1 is MNHEY, CDR2 SMNVEV (reference sequence). CDR3 residues: CASSLSGTTSYGHSYEQYF. The CDR3 nucleotides are TGTGCCAGCAGTTTATCGGGGACAACTTCCTACGGGCACTCCTACGAGCAGTACTTC.

This chain joins TRBV19 and TRBJ2-5, with D tentatively TRBD1 (6 bases). The end of the DNA fits TRBJ2-7 better, so the J call may be wrong. The germline gives CDR1 LNHDA, CDR2 SQIVND (reference sequence). The CDR3 runs 15 residues. The CDR3 sequence is CASTPQLGAPYEQYF. The CDR3 DNA sequence: TGTGCCAGTACCCCCCAACTGGGGGCCCCCTACGAGCAGTACTTC.

This clone came up a few times. This sequence joins TRBV18 and TRBJ1-5; 8 bases match TRBD1. CDR3 length: 14 residues. CDR1 is KGHSH, CDR2 LQKENI, per germline. V trimming: 4 bases; J trimming: 3 bases; junction bases outside the gene matches: 2. The DNA for the CDR3 is TGTGCCAGCTCACTACAGGGGGTCAATCAGCCCCAGCATTTT. The encoded protein is CASSLQGVNQPQHF.

The sample holds a few counts of this clone. The sample holds other DNA sequences that translate to the same CDR3. The chain employs TRBV4-1 and TRBJ2-3; 7 positions agree with TRBD1. This CDR3 contains 16 residues. V shed 2 bases, J shed 1 base, and the junction held 6 bases outside the gene matches. Looked up from germline, CDR1 is MGHRA and CDR2 is YSYEKL. The CDR3 is CASSQTGAARTDTQYF. The DNA of the CDR3 is TGCGCCAGCAGCCAAACAGGGGCAGCTCGCACAGATACGCAGTATTTT.

This clone was counted a single time. The gene calls are TRBV5-1 and TRBJ2-1; possibly TRBD1 for D (6 bases). V was cut by 0 bases and J by 6 bases, with 13 bases left in between. Germline CDR1 is SGHRS and CDR2 is YFSETQ. The CDR3 has 15 amino acids. The CDR3 DNA reads TGCGCCAGCAGCTTGGTTCCAGGGGCTGTCAATGAGCAGTTCTTC. Translating gives CASSLVPGAVNEQFF.

The rearrangement links TRBV5-5 to TRBJ1-1, with D unclear. Per germline, CDR1 SGHKS and CDR2 YYEKEE (reference sequence). The ends were cut back, 4 bases at V and 1 base at J, with 11 bases in the middle. The CDR3 is 14 amino acids. The CDR3 loop is CASSLEQWNTEAFF. In DNA form, the CDR3 reads TGTGCCAGCAGCCTTGAACAGTGGAACACTGAAGCTTTCTTT.

The chain has TRBV10-3 and TRBJ2-1; possibly TRBD2 for D (5 bases). With 6 bases removed from V and 7 bases from J, the gap between germline ends came to 16 bases. The V gene's germline CDR1 is ENHRY and CDR2 SYGVKD. The CDR3 contains 14 residues. CDR3 region: CAIRGEGEGNEQFF. CDR3 coding DNA: TGTGCCATCAGAGGTGAGGGAGAGGGTAATGAGCAGTTCTTC.

This rearrangement joins TRBV11-2 to TRBJ2-1; TRBD2 aligns across 9 bases. Germline-derived CDR1 and CDR2 are SGHAT and FQNNGV. The CDR3 has 16 residues. The V segment lost 5 bases and the J segment 3 bases; nucleotides outside the gene matches: 8. The CDR3 region has the DNA TGTGCCAGCAGCCTGCTAGCGGGGTCCATCTACAATGAGCAGTTCTTC. Protein product: CASSLLAGSIYNEQFF. Together with reference TRBV11-2 and TRBJ2-1, the CDR3 gives the full variable domain: EAGVAQSPRYKIIEKRQSVAFWCNPISGHATLYWYQQILGQGPKLLIQFQNNGVVDDSQLPKDRFSAERLKGVDSTLKIQPAKLEDSAVYLCASSLLAGSIYNEQFFGPGTRLTVL.

This chain links TRBV5-4 with TRBJ1-6; TRBD1 matches at 9 bases. With 2 bases clipped from V and 7 bases from J, the junction kept 4 bases outside the gene matches. The CDR3 has 15 amino acids. CDR1 is SGHNT, CDR2 YYREEE, per germline (reference sequence). CDR3 region: CASSFRDRANSPLHF. The CDR3 nucleotides read TGTGCCAGCAGCTTTAGGGACAGGGCCAATTCACCCCTCCACTTT.

A word on this clone: The identical CDR3 is also encoded by other nucleotide sequences in the sample. V gene TRBV27 combines with J gene TRBJ2-7, with D tentatively TRBD1 (5 bases). The CDR3 totals 13 residues. Germline CDR1 is MNHEY and CDR2 is SMNVEV (reference sequence). Trimming left V 5 bases short and J 3 bases short, with 11 bases between. The CDR3 coding sequence is TGTGCCAGCAGTCCTACAGGTTACTACGAGCAGTACTTC. Its translation is CASSPTGYYEQYF.

This rearrangement joins TRBV30 to TRBJ2-1; tentatively, D is TRBD2 (5 bases). Germline V gene data show CDR1 as GTSNPN and CDR2 as SVGIG (reference sequence). V dropped 2 bases and J dropped 9 bases, with 11 bases sitting between them. The CDR3 covers 12 residues. The CDR3 nucleotides read TGTGCCTGGAGTACCCGGAGGACTGAGCAGTTCTTC. Amino acids: CAWSTRRTEQFF.

The chain recombines TRBV7-2 with TRBJ1-2; TRBD1 aligns across 7 bases. The CDR3 is 13 amino acids. Germline-derived CDR1 and CDR2 are SGHTA and FQGNSA. V dropped 5 bases and J dropped 4; count of bases not matched to a gene: 4. The CDR3 sequence: CASSQRDSYGYTF. The CDR3 DNA sequence: TGTGCCAGCAGCCAAAGGGACAGCTATGGCTACACCTTC. Full variable domain (rest looked up from reference TRBV7-2 and TRBJ1-2): GAGVSQSPSNKVTEKGKDVELRCDPISGHTALYWYRQSLGQGLEFLIYFQGNSAPDKSGLPSDRFSAERTGGSVSTLTIQRTQQEDSAVYLCASSQRDSYGYTFGSGTRLTVV.

This clone was recorded a few times. This chain links TRBV20-1 with TRBJ2-7; D uncertain. V was shortened by 3 bases and J by 6 bases, with 9 bases between the two germline ends. Germline V gene lookup returns CDR1 DFQATT and CDR2 SNEGSKA (reference sequence). CDR3 size: 11 residues. CDR3 in amino acids: CSARYGAEQYF. The CDR3 DNA is TGCAGTGCTAGGTACGGTGCCGAGCAGTACTTC.

This chain connects TRBV11-3 to TRBJ2-1; 9 bases agree with TRBD1. Germline CDR1 reads SGHNT; CDR2 reads YENEEA. V shed 5 bases and J 6 bases; nucleotides not matched to a gene: 11. The CDR3 runs 16 residues. CDR3 in amino acids: CASSPTTGGFRNEQFF. In DNA form, the CDR3 reads TGTGCCAGCAGCCCGACGACAGGGGGATTTCGCAATGAGCAGTTCTTC.

This chain connects TRBV2 to TRBJ2-6; maybe TRBD1 (7 bases). This CDR3 has 17 amino acids. The germline gives CDR1 SNHLY, CDR2 FYNNEI. Trimming removed 3 bases from V and 0 bases from J, with 12 bases in between. CDR3 sequence reads: CASSDSGDSSGANVLTF. CDR3 in DNA: TGTGCCAGCAGTGATTCGGGGGACAGCTCTGGGGCCAACGTCCTGACTTTC.